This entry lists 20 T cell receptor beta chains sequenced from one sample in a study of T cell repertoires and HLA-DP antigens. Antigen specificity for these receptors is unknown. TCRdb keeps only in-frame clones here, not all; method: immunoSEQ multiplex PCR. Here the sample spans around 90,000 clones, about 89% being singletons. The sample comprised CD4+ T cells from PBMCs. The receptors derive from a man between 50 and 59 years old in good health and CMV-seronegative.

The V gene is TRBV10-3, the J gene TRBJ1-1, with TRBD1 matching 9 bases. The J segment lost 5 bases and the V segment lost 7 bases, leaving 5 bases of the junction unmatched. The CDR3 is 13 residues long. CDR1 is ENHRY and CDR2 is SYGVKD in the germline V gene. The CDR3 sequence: CAIKQGAVTEAFF. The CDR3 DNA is TGTGCCATCAAACAGGGGGCGGTGACTGAAGCTTTCTTT.

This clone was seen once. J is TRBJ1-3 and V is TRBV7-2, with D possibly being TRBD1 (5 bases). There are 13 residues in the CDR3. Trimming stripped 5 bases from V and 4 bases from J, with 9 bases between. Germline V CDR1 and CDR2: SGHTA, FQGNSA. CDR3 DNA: TGTGCCAGCAGCCCCGGGGGAGGAAACACCATATATTTT. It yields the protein CASSPGGGNTIYF.

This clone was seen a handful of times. DNA for the CDR3: TGCAGCGTTGGTTCGACCCCTCCAGGTGAGCAGTTCTTC. Translation gives CSVGSTPPGEQFF. This rearrangement joins TRBV29-1 to TRBJ2-1; D gene ambiguous. CDR1 and CDR2 from the germline V gene are SQVTM and ANQGSEA. This CDR3 region has 13 residues. Deletions cut 4 bases from V and 9 bases from J, with 16 bases between.

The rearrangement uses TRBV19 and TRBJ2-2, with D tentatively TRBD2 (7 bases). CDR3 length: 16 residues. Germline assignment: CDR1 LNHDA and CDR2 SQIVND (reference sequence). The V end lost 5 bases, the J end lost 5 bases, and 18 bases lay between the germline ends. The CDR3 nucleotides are TGTGCCAGTAGTCTAGTCTCGGGGGGCAGGACCGGGGAGCTGTTTTTT. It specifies CASSLVSGGRTGELFF.

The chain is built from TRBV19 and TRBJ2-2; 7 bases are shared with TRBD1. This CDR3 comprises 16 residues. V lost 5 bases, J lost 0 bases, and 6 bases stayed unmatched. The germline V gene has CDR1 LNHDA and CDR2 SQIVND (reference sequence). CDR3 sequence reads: CASSDRERTNTGELFF. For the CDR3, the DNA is TGTGCCAGTAGTGACAGGGAACGTACGAACACCGGGGAGCTGTTTTTT. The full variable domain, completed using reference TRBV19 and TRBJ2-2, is DGGITQSPKYLFRKEGQNVTLSCEQNLNHDAMYWYRQDPGQGLRLIYYSQIVNDFQKGDIAEGYSVSREKKESFPLTVTSAQKNPTAFYLCASSDRERTNTGELFFGEGSRLTVL.

This chain's CDR3 is CSEGMHTDTQYF. CDR3 bases: TGCAGCGAGGGGATGCACACAGATACGCAGTATTTT. The rearrangement uses TRBV29-1 and TRBJ2-3, with D tentatively TRBD1 (5 bases). V lost 7 bases and J lost 2, with 10 bases in between. The CDR3 spans 12 residues. Germline CDR1 SQVTM, CDR2 ANQGSEA.

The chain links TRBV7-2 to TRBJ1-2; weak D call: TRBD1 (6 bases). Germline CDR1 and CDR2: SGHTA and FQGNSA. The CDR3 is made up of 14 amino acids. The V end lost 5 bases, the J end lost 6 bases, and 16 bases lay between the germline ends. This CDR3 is CASSSYISGDGYTF. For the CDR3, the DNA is TGTGCCAGCAGCAGTTACATCTCAGGGGATGGCTACACCTTC.

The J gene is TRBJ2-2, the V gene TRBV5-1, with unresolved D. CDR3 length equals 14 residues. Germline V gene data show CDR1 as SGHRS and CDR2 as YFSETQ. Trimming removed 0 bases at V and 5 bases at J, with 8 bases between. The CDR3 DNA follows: TGCGCCAGCAGCTTGGTGGTAGGGACCGGGGAGCTGTTTTTT. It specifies CASSLVVGTGELFF.

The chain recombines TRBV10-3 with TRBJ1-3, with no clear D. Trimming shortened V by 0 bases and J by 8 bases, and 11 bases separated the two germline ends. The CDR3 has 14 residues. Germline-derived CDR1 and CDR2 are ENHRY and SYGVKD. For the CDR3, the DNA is TGTGCCATCAGTGAGTCGACGTCGCGGGACACCATATATTTT. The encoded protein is CAISESTSRDTIYF.

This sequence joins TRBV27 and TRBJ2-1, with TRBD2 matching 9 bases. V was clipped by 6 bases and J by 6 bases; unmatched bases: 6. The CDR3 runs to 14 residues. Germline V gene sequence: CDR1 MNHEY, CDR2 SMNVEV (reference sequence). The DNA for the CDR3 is TGTGCCAGCAGAAAAAGCGGGGGGCCCAATGAGCAGTTCTTC. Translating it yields CASRKSGGPNEQFF.

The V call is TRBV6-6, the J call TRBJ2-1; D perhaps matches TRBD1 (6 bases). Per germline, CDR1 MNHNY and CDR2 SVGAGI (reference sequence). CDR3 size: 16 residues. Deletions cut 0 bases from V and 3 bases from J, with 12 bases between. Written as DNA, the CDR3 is TGTGCCAGCAGTTACTCCGGAACAGGGAGCTACAATGAGCAGTTCTTC. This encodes CASSYSGTGSYNEQFF.

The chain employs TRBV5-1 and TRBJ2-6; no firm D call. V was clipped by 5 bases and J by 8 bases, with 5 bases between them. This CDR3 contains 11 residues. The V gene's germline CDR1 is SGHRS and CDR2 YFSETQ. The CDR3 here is CASSDSNVLTF. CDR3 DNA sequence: TGCGCCAGCAGTGACTCCAACGTCCTGACTTTC.

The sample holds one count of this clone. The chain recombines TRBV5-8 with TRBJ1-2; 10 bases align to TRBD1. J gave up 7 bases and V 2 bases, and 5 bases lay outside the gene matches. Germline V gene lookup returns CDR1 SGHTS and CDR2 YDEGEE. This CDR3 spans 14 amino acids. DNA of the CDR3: TGTGCCAGCAGCTTCGACAGGGGGCTGGGTGGCTACACCTTC. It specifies CASSFDRGLGGYTF.

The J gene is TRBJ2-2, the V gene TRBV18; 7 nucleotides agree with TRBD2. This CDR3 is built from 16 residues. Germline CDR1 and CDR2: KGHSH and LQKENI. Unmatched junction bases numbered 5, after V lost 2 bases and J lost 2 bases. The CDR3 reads CASSPTGTTNTGELFF. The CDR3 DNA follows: TGTGCCAGCTCACCAACCGGGACTACAAACACCGGGGAGCTGTTTTTT.

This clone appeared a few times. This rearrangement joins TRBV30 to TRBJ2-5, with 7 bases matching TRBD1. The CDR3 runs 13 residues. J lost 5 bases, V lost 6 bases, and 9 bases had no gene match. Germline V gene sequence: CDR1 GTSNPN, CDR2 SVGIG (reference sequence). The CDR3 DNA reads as TGTGCCTGCACCACAGGGGTAGGGGAGACCCAGTACTTC. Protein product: CACTTGVGETQYF. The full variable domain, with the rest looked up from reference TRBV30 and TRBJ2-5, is SQTIHQWPATLVQPVGSPLSLECTVEGTSNPNLYWYRQAAGRGLQLLFYSVGIGQISSEVPQNLSASRPQDRQFILSSKKLLLSDSGFYLCACTTGVGETQYFGPGTRLLVL.

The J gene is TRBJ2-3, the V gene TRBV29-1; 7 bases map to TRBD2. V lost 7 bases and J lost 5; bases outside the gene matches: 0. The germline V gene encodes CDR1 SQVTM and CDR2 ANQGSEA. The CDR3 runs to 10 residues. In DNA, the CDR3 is TGCAGCGGGGGGGGAGATACGCAGTATTTT. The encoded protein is CSGGGDTQYF.

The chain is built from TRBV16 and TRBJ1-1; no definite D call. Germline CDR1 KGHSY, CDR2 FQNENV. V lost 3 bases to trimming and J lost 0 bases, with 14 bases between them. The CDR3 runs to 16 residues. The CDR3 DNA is TGTGCCAGCAGCCAGCCCACATGGACGGTGAACACTGAAGCTTTCTTT. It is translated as CASSQPTWTVNTEAFF.

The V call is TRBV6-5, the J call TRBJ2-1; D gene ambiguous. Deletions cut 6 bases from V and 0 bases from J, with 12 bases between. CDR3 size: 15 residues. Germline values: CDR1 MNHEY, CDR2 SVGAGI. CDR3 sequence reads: CASSRSLSSYNEQFF. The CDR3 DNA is TGTGCCAGCAGCCGGTCCCTGAGCTCCTACAATGAGCAGTTCTTC.

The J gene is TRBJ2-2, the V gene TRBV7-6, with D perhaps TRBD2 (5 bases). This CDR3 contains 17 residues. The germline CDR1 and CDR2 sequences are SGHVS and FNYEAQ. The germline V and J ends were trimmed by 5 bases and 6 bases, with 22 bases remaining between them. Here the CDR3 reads CASSEESSGFRSGELFF. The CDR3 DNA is TGTGCCAGCAGCGAGGAATCGTCGGGGTTTCGGTCCGGGGAGCTGTTTTTT.

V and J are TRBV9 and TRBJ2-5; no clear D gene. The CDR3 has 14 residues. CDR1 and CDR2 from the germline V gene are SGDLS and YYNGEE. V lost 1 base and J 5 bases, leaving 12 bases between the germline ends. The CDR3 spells CASSVSPVEETQYF. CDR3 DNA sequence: TGTGCCAGCAGCGTATCCCCAGTCGAGGAGACCCAGTACTTC.